This T cell receptor (beta chain) is from a study of response to subunit inactivated influenza vaccine (dated by TCRdb to 2016 to 2019). In the study overall: The study used deep quantitative T cell receptor repertoire profiling to track responses to a trivalent subunit inactivated influenza vaccine. What the research found in general, with its limitations: According to the authors, only a limited number of new T cells may be recruited by each seasonal influenza vaccination.

The CDR3 contains 11 residues, cysteine and phenylalanine counted. The entry retains the CDR3 DNA only, 33 bases that are in frame from base 1. The V end loses 6 bases and the J end loses 10 bases, and a stretch of 12 bases separates them. The germline V gene gives CDR1 as MDHEN and CDR2 as SYDVKM. Note on this clonotype: Its antigen remains unidentified. Base qualities were left out, and no much larger clone turns up one base away.

The library was built by means of RT-PCR. TCRdb names Illumina HiSeq 2500 as the instrument used. Through fastp at Q25 and MiXCR, TCRdb rebuilt clones from the public reads, retaining in-frame beta chains. All rows with the same CDR3 protein become a single entry with the most common DNA and genes. Across this sample there are 450,000 to 500,000 distinct CDR3 sequences, with approximately 11% seen only once. The ten most abundant clones make up approximately 12% of the sample. Explained via the paper, the time point label denotes: 45 days after influenza vaccine administration. Sequencing was performed on PBMCs from blood, taken roughly 6 weeks after vaccination. The receptor's source is a middle-aged man who received an inactivated influenza vaccine. Donor details come from another sample of the same person, matched by shared clones. The rearranged chain carries TRBV28 and TRBJ1-1, with no reliable assignment of the D segment. The DNA sequence reads TGTGCCAGCAGCTCTATGTCTCCAGCTTTCTTT. The translation is CASSSMSPAFF.